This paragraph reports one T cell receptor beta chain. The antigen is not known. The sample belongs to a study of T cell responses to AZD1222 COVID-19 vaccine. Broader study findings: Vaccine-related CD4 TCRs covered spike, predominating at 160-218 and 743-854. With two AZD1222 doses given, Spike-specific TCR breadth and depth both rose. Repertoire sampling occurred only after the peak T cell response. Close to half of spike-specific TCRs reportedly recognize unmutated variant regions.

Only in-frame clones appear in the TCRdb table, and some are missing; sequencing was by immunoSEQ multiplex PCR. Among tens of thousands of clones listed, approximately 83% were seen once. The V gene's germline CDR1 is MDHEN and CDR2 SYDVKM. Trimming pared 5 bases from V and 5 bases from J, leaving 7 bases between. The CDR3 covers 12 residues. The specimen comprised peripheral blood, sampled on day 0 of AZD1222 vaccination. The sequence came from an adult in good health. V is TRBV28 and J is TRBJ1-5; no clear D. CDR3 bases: TGTGCCAGCAGTCCGGGATATCAGCCCCAGCATTTT. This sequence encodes CASSPGYQPQHF.